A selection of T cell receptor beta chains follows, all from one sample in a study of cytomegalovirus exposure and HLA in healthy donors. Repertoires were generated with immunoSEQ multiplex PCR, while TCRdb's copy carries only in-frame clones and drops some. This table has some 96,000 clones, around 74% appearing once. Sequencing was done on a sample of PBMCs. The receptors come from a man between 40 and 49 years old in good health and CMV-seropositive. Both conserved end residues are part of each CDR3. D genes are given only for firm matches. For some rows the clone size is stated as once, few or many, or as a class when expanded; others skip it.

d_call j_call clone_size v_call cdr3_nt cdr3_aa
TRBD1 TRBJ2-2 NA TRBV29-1 TGCAGCGTTGAGAAAACAGGGGGCTCCGCTACCGGGGAGCTGTTTTTT CSVEKTGGSATGELFF
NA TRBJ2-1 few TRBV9 TGTGCCAGCAGCGCGGACACCCACAATGAGCAGTTCTTC CASSADTHNEQFF
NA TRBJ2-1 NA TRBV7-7 TGTGCTAGCAGCTCCCGGGATGACAATGAGCAGTTCTTC CASSSRDDNEQFF
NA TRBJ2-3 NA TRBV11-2 TGTGCCAGCAGCTTAGGTGTAGCCCCCCGGGTTAGTACGCAGTATTTT CASSLGVAPRVSTQYF
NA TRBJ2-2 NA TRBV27 TGTGCCAGCAGTTTAGGGGGGTACACCGGGGAGCTGTTTTTT CASSLGGYTGELFF
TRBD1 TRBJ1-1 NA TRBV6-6 TGTGCCAGCAGGGGAGGACAGGGTGGAGCTTTCTTT CASRGGQGGAFF
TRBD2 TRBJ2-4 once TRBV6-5 TGTGCCAGCAGTTCCCGGGAGGGCGCCCAAAACATTCAGTACTTC CASSSREGAQNIQYF
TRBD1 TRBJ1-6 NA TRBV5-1 TGCGCCAGCAGCTTGAAGGGGACAGGGGTCAAAAATTCACCCCTCCACTTT CASSLKGTGVKNSPLHF
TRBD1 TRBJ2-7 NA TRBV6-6 TGTGCCAGCAGTGACTCCCCGGGACAGGCGGGCGAGCAGTACTTC CASSDSPGQAGEQYF
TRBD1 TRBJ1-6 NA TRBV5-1 TGCACCAGCAGCTCATCAGGGGGCAACAATTCACCCCTCCACTTT CTSSSSGGNNSPLHF
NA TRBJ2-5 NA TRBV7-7 TGTGCTAGCAGCTTAGGTCCCGGGGAGACCCAGTACTTC CASSLGPGETQYF
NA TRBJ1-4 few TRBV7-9 TGTGCCAGCAGGACTAACAGGGATTTGGATGAAAAACTGTTTTTT CASRTNRDLDEKLFF
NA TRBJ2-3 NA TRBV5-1 TGCGCCAGCAGCGGAAACAGGGTTGGTGCCACAGATACGCAGTATTTT CASSGNRVGATDTQYF
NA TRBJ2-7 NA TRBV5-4 TGTGCCAGCAGCTTTGAGGGCAGGAGCTCCTACGAGCAGTACTTC CASSFEGRSSYEQYF
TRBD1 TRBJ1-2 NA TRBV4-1 TGCGCCAGCAGCCAAGTGCAGACGCCATTGGGACAGGCGACAAACTATGGCTACACCTTC CASSQVQTPLGQATNYGYTF
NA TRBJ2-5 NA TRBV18 TGTGCCAGCTCCCCGGGGAACCAAGAGACCCAGTACTTC CASSPGNQETQYF
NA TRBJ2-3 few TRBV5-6 TGTGCCAGCAGCCCTCTGTCTGGGGCGACTAGCACAGATACGCAGTATTTT CASSPLSGATSTDTQYF
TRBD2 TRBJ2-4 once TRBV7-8 TGTGCCAGCAGCTTCCGACTAGCGGGGGGGTCCGACATTCAGTACTTC CASSFRLAGGSDIQYF
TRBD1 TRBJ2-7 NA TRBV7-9 TGTGCCAGCAGCTTAGCGGGAGGACAGGGCCCGAACTTC CASSLAGGQGPNF
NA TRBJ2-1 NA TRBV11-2 TGTGCCAGCAAACCCACGCGGGACCACAATGAGCAGTTCTTC CASKPTRDHNEQFF
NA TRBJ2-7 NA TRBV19 TGTGCCAGTAGTAGGGGGGTCGGACGGACCTACGAGCAGTACTTC CASSRGVGRTYEQYF
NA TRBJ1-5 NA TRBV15 TGTGCCACCAGCAGAGACGGGTCGTTTGTAAATCAGCCCCAGCATTTT CATSRDGSFVNQPQHF
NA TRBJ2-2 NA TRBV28 TGTGCCAGCAGTCCGCCCCCCGGGGTGGGCGGGGAGCTGTTTTTT CASSPPPGVGGELFF
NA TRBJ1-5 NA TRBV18 TGTGCCAGCTCCCTGGGAGCTTATACGGGCAATCAGCCCCAGCATTTT CASSLGAYTGNQPQHF
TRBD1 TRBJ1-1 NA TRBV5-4 TGTGCCAGCAGCTTTGACAGGGGCGTGAGCACTGAAGCTTTCTTT CASSFDRGVSTEAFF
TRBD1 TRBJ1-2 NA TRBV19 TGTGCCAGTAGTGCTGACCAGGGGGCGTATGGCTACACCTTC CASSADQGAYGYTF
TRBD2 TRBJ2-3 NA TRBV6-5 TGTGCCAGCAGTTACCGTAGCGGGGGGGCCAGAGATACGCAGTATTTT CASSYRSGGARDTQYF
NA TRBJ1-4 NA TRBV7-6 TGTGCCAGCAGCCCCGTGGGGTCCCGGGGTGAAAAACTGTTTTTT CASSPVGSRGEKLFF
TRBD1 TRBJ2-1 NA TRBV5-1 TGCGCCAGCAGCTTGGCTACCGGGACAGCTTACAATGAGCAGTTCTTC CASSLATGTAYNEQFF
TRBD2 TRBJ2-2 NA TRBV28 TGTGCCAGCAGTTTAAACGCGGCGGGGGACGACACCGGGGAGCTGTTTTTT CASSLNAAGDDTGELFF
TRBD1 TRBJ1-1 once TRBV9 TGTGCCAGCAGCGCGGCGACAGGGTACAGGGGGGCAGGCACTGAAGCTTTCTTT CASSAATGYRGAGTEAFF
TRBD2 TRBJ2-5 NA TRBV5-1 TGCGCCAGCAGCTTGGAACTAGCGCAGGAGACCCAGTACTTC CASSLELAQETQYF
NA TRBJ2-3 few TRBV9 TGTGCCAGCAGCGTAAGGAGGGCAACGGATACGCAGTATTTT CASSVRRATDTQYF
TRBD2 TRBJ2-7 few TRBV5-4 TGTGCCAGCAGCTTGGCCGGGGCGGGAGTAGGCGAGCAGTACTTC CASSLAGAGVGEQYF
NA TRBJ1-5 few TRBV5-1 TGCGCCAGCAGCGTTACAGGGCTGAATGGCAATCAGCCCCAGCATTTT CASSVTGLNGNQPQHF
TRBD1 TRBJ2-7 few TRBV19 TGTGCCAGTAGTTCCAGGGGGTCCGACGAGCAGTACTTC CASSSRGSDEQYF
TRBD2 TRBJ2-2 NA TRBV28 TGTGCCAGCAATCGGGGGGTCACCGGGGAGCTGTTTTTT CASNRGVTGELFF
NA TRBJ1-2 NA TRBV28 TGTGCCAGCAGCAGCGACTATGGCTACACCTTC CASSSDYGYTF
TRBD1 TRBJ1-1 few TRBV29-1 TGCAGCATGCACAGGGGCCGCAACACTGAAGCTTTCTTT CSMHRGRNTEAFF
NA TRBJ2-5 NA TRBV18 TGTGCCAGCTCACCACCGGCAGGCTCCCAGACCCAGTACTTC CASSPPAGSQTQYF
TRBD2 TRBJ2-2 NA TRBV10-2 TGCGCCAGCAGTGCCCTGGGGAGACTAGCGGGAGGATCCGGGGAGCTGTTTTTT CASSALGRLAGGSGELFF
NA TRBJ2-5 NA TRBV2 TGTGCCTCGAATCCCGGGACTTGGAGGGAGACCCAGTACTTC CASNPGTWRETQYF
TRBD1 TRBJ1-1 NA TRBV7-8 TGTGCCAGCAGCTTAGTCCAGGGGGCAATCCCTGAAGCTTTCTTT CASSLVQGAIPEAFF
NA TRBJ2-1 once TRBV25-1 TGTGCCAGCAGTGAGTATGGCAGGGCACTTTACAATGAGCAGTTCTTC CASSEYGRALYNEQFF
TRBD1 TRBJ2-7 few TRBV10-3 TGTGCCATCGCTGATTCGTGGCAGGGGGCGTACGAGCAGTACTTC CAIADSWQGAYEQYF
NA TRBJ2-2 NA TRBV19 TGTGCCACCCAAAGGAGCGGGAACACCGGGGAGCTGTTTTTT CATQRSGNTGELFF
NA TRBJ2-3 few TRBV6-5 TGTGCCAGCAGTTACCCAGGAGATACGCAGTATTTT CASSYPGDTQYF
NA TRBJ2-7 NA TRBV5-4 TGTGCCAGCAGCTTGGGAGGACAGAGCTCCTACGAGCAGTACTTC CASSLGGQSSYEQYF
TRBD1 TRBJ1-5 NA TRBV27 TGTGCCAGCAGGGGGACAGGGGGTAGCAATCAGCCCCAGCATTTT CASRGTGGSNQPQHF
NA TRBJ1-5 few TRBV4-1 TGCGCCAGCAGCCAAGCATGGGGCAGGGTCAATCAGCCCCAGCATTTT CASSQAWGRVNQPQHF
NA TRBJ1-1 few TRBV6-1 TGTGCCAGCAGTGATCAGGGGATGAACACTGAAGCTTTCTTT CASSDQGMNTEAFF
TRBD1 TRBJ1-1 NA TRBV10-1 TGCGCCAGCAGTGGGCCGGGACAGGGAAACACTGAAGCTTTCTTT CASSGPGQGNTEAFF
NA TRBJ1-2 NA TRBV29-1 TGCAGCGTTGACCTCAGACAGCCTTATGGCTACACCTTC CSVDLRQPYGYTF